This T cell receptor beta chain was sequenced during a study of T cell responses to AZD1222 COVID-19 vaccine. Study-level results: In the spike-specific TCR repertoire, nearly half reportedly target unmutated variant regions. Baseline serology detected seropositivity in only a handful of AZD1222 recipients.

Some clones are missing from TCRdb's copy, which holds only in-frame ones; the method was immunoSEQ multiplex PCR. The data contain around 120,000 clones, roughly nine tenths of them singletons. About this clone: Its target is unknown.

CDR1 and CDR2 (germline): LNHDA, SQIVND (reference sequence). CDR3 length: 14 residues. The ends were cut back, 4 bases at V and 1 base at J, with 8 bases in the middle. The chain links TRBV19 to TRBJ1-5; D gene uncertain. The TCR was taken from an adult in good health. Sequencing used peripheral blood, obtained on day 0 of AZD1222 vaccination. CDR3 sequence: CASSTDVSNQPQHF. The DNA for the CDR3 is TGTGCCAGTAGTACGGACGTAAGCAATCAGCCCCAGCATTTT.